Here is one TCR beta chain with its context. The antigen is unknown. Template switching, a step in the protocol, added a universal primer site, and cDNA carried unique molecular identifiers. TCRdb analysed the 5' RACE reads with MiXCR anew, one entry per CDR3 protein. The sample gives 300,000 to 400,000 distinct CDR3 sequences, approximately 13% of which show up once; just over 7% is in the top ten. This sample was taken from a study of identical twins. This CDR3 contains 17 residues. Germline V gives CDR1 LGHNA, CDR2 YNFKEQ. V shed 4 bases, J shed 1 base, and the junction held 2 bases outside the gene matches. General observations from the study: Out-of-frame alpha sequences common to twins were enriched for low generation probability.

This sample also belongs to another study, concerning yellow fever vaccine responses in identical twins.

The J gene is TRBJ2-2, the V gene TRBV4-2, with 14 bases aligning to TRBD2. What was sequenced was CD8+ T cells sorted from blood. This clonotype was sampled from a woman aged 18-29 years in good health. The CDR3 protein is CASSRGLAGGNTGELFF. Here the CDR3 DNA reads TGTGCCAGCAGCCGTGGACTAGCGGGGGGGAACACCGGGGAGCTGTTTTTT.